This entry lists 25 T cell receptor beta chains sequenced from one sample in a study of T cell responses to AZD1222 COVID-19 vaccine. The protocol was immunoSEQ multiplex PCR, while the TCRdb copy is restricted to in-frame clones and leaves out a portion. Of 100,000 to 150,000 clones listed, around 86% are singletons. The source was peripheral blood, collected on day 0 of AZD1222 vaccination. These receptors were obtained from an adult in good health.

This clone has only one observation. For the CDR3, the DNA is TGTGCCATCAGTGGTGGCCAGGGGAACTGGGTCGGGGAGCTGTTTTTT. Protein: CAISGGQGNWVGELFF. The V gene is TRBV10-3, the J gene TRBJ2-2, with D perhaps matching TRBD1 (6 bases). Germline V gene sequence: CDR1 ENHRY, CDR2 SYGVKD. The CDR3 runs to 16 residues. V lost 4 bases, J lost 7 bases, and 19 bases lay in between.

The chain couples TRBV11-1 to TRBJ1-2; D not certain. CDR1 and CDR2 from the germline V gene are SGHAT and FQDESV (reference sequence). The CDR3 is 14 residues long. V was shortened by 1 base and J by 6 bases, with 12 bases between the two germline ends. CDR3 nucleotide sequence: TGTGCCAGCAGCTTAGATGTGGGGATGCATGGCTACACCTTC. Translation gives CASSLDVGMHGYTF.

This clone was detected once. This sequence joins TRBV11-3 and TRBJ1-1; no reliable D call. V lost 0 bases and J 11 bases, leaving 10 bases between the germline ends. The CDR3 is made up of 12 amino acids. CDR1 and CDR2 (germline): SGHNT, YENEEA. Written as DNA, the CDR3 is TGTGCCAGCAGCTTAGATGGCCGGGGTGCTTTCTTT. It encodes CASSLDGRGAFF.

The gene calls are TRBV19 and TRBJ2-7; tentatively, D is TRBD1 (5 bases). From germline, CDR1 is LNHDA and CDR2 SQIVND (reference sequence). This CDR3 has 13 residues. V lost 4 bases, J lost 2 bases, and 9 bases lay in between. The CDR3 reads CASSTLGAYEQYF. As DNA, the CDR3 is TGTGCCAGTAGTACCTTAGGGGCCTACGAGCAGTACTTC.

The V gene is TRBV4-3, the J gene TRBJ1-6, with a weak D call TRBD1 (5 bases). Trimming stripped 6 bases from V and 2 bases from J, with 8 bases between. The CDR3 has 14 amino acids. Germline V lookup: CDR1 LGHNA, CDR2 YSLEER. The CDR3: CASSADTYNSPLHF. The CDR3, as DNA: TGCGCCAGCAGTGCGGACACCTATAATTCACCCCTCCACTTT.

V is TRBV15 and J is TRBJ2-7; 8 bases are a match to TRBD1. The CDR3 sequence is 16 residues long. The J segment lost 1 base and the V segment lost 5 bases, leaving 10 bases of the junction unmatched. CDR1 and CDR2 (germline): LNHNV, YYDKDF (reference sequence). The CDR3 nucleotides read TGTGCCACCAGCTTGGATAGACAGGGGCTTTCCTACGAGCAGTACTTC. It specifies CATSLDRQGLSYEQYF.

The V call is TRBV6-5, the J call TRBJ1-5; D ambiguous. This CDR3 is 13 amino acids long. Trimming took 7 bases from V and 3 from J, leaving 10 bases between them. The germline V gene has CDR1 MNHEY and CDR2 SVGAGI. As DNA, the CDR3 is TGTGCCAGCAAGGGAGGACCCAATCAGCCCCAGCATTTT. Translation gives CASKGGPNQPQHF.

The rearrangement uses TRBV19 and TRBJ1-2; D not certain. The CDR3 covers 14 residues. V was cut by 0 bases and J by 8 bases, with 13 bases left in between. Germline loops: CDR1 LNHDA, CDR2 SQIVND (reference sequence). Here the CDR3 reads CASSIDGRSGGYTF. The CDR3, as DNA: TGTGCCAGTAGTATAGATGGACGGTCCGGCGGCTACACCTTC.

The chain joins TRBV7-2 to TRBJ1-3; D gene ambiguous. V was cut by 5 bases and J by 0 bases, with 14 bases left in between. Germline loops: CDR1 SGHTA, CDR2 FQGNSA. The CDR3 consists of 16 residues. Here the CDR3 reads CASSPGGSLSGNTIYF. In nucleotides, the CDR3 is TGTGCCAGCAGCCCCGGTGGGAGCCTCTCTGGAAACACCATATATTTT.

This clone turned up a few times. This chain connects TRBV12-3 or TRBV12-4 to TRBJ2-1; D possibly corresponds to TRBD1 (5 bases). CDR3 length: 13 amino acids. V shed 6 bases and J shed 6 bases, with 12 bases lying between them. CDR3 sequence reads: CASRLDTSNEQFF. In DNA form, the CDR3 reads TGTGCCAGCAGACTGGACACCTCCAATGAGCAGTTCTTC.

The V and J genes are TRBV7-6 and TRBJ2-7; maybe TRBD2 (5 bases). The ends were cut back, 1 base at V and 2 bases at J, with 12 bases in the middle. This CDR3 spans 15 amino acids. The germline gives CDR1 SGHVS, CDR2 FNYEAQ. The CDR3 DNA follows: TGTGCCAGCAGCTTAGGTCGGGAAACTACCTACGAGCAGTACTTC. Translating it yields CASSLGRETTYEQYF.

This chain links TRBV5-1 with TRBJ1-4, with a weak D call TRBD1 (5 bases). This CDR3 has 14 amino acids. Germline CDR1 is SGHRS and CDR2 is YFSETQ. V was clipped by 5 bases and J by 5 bases, with 13 bases between them. CDR3 amino acids: CASSLGGANEKLFF. DNA for the CDR3: TGCGCCAGCAGTCTCGGTGGGGCAAATGAAAAACTGTTTTTT.

The rearrangement joins TRBV15 to TRBJ1-2; 7 bases line up with TRBD1. CDR1 and CDR2 (germline): LNHNV, YYDKDF (reference sequence). The CDR3 has 14 amino acids. V lost 5 bases to trimming and J lost 3 bases; unmatched junction nucleotides: 6. The CDR3 spells CATSETGRDYGYTF. CDR3 nucleotide sequence: TGTGCCACCAGCGAGACAGGGAGGGACTATGGCTACACCTTC.

This rearrangement joins TRBV6-1 to TRBJ2-2, with D unclear. Germline V gene lookup returns CDR1 MNHNS and CDR2 SASEGT. The V and J ends lost 2 bases and 5 bases respectively, with 12 bases between them. The CDR3 length is 15 residues. CDR3 sequence reads: CASSESSLTTGELFF. CDR3 coding DNA: TGTGCCAGCAGTGAATCCAGTCTGACAACCGGGGAGCTGTTTTTT.

The chain is built from TRBV18 and TRBJ1-5; D call uncertain. CDR1 is KGHSH and CDR2 is LQKENI in the germline V gene. This CDR3 comprises 15 residues. V was cut by 2 bases and J by 2 bases, with 10 bases left in between. CDR3 bases: TGTGCCAGCTCACCAGGAGGGCAGGGCAATCAGCCCCAGCATTTT. Its translation: CASSPGGQGNQPQHF.

CDR3 region: CATSDRTVDEQFF. The CDR3 region has the DNA TGTGCCACCAGCGACCGGACAGTCGATGAGCAGTTCTTC. The chain links TRBV15 to TRBJ2-1; a weak D match, TRBD1 (6 bases). Germline V CDR1 and CDR2: LNHNV, YYDKDF (reference sequence). The CDR3 has 13 residues. V dropped 5 bases and J dropped 8 bases, with 13 bases sitting between them.

This rearrangement joins TRBV12-5 to TRBJ2-7; 11 nucleotides align to TRBD2. Germline loops: CDR1 LGHNT, CDR2 FRNRAP. V was clipped by 6 bases and J by 6 bases; unmatched bases: 10. The CDR3 loop spans 15 amino acids. The CDR3 here is CASGKTSGEGGEQYF. The CDR3 nucleotides read TGTGCTAGTGGCAAGACTAGCGGGGAAGGGGGCGAGCAGTACTTC.

The chain employs TRBV11-2 and TRBJ1-4, with D perhaps TRBD1 (5 bases). V lost 5 bases and J lost 5, with 15 bases in between. Germline CDR1 reads SGHAT; CDR2 reads FQNNGV. CDR3 length: 15 amino acids. In DNA, the CDR3 is TGTGCCAGCAGCCCATTTCAGGGCAAGAATGAAAAACTGTTTTTT. Translated, it gives CASSPFQGKNEKLFF.

The table lists this clone with a count of one. J is TRBJ1-2 and V is TRBV6-5; tentative D call: TRBD1 (6 bases). The CDR3 runs 16 residues. Germline V gene data show CDR1 as MNHEY and CDR2 as SVGAGI. The ends were cut back, 4 bases at V and 8 bases at J, with 23 bases in the middle. CDR3 loop: CASSFAGAYLSSGYTF. The CDR3 DNA follows: TGTGCCAGCAGTTTCGCGGGGGCGTACCTATCATCCGGCTACACCTTC.

The CDR3 nucleotides are TGTGCCAGTAGTATCCCGGGACAGGGATTCTACGAGCAGTACTTC. Amino acid sequence: CASSIPGQGFYEQYF. This rearrangement joins TRBV19 to TRBJ2-7; 9 positions agree with TRBD1. Trimming removed 3 bases from V and 3 bases from J; junction bases left unmatched: 6. This CDR3 contains 15 residues. Germline CDR1 LNHDA, CDR2 SQIVND (reference sequence).

The chain employs TRBV6-2 or TRBV6-3 and TRBJ2-7; maybe TRBD2 (5 bases). V lost 5 bases to trimming and J lost 1 base, with 21 bases between them. Germline CDR1 reads MNHEY; CDR2 reads SVGEGT. The CDR3 length is 17 residues. The chain's CDR3 is CASSPQKLGIGSYEQYF. CDR3 nucleotide sequence: TGTGCCAGCAGTCCCCAGAAGCTCGGGATCGGGTCCTACGAGCAGTACTTC.

The chain carries TRBV6-1 and TRBJ1-2; 7 nucleotides match TRBD1. The CDR3 covers 13 residues. CDR1 is MNHNS, CDR2 SASEGT, per germline. The ends lost 0 bases at V and 7 bases at J; junction bases unmatched: 2. This chain's CDR3 is CASSEAPGGGYTF. The CDR3 DNA sequence: TGTGCCAGCAGTGAAGCCCCAGGGGGTGGCTACACCTTC.

V usage is TRBV2 and J usage is TRBJ1-2; TRBD1 matches 8 bases. The CDR3 length is 17 residues. Germline V gives CDR1 SNHLY, CDR2 FYNNEI. V was clipped by 2 bases and J by 0 bases; unmatched bases: 8. CDR3 region: CASSEFRDRPTNYGYTF. CDR3 bases: TGTGCCAGCAGTGAATTCCGGGACAGGCCTACTAACTATGGCTACACCTTC.

The V and J genes are TRBV11-2 and TRBJ2-1; TRBD1 agrees at 9 bases. The CDR3 has 16 residues. Germline loops: CDR1 SGHAT, CDR2 FQNNGV. V shed 3 bases and J 9 bases; nucleotides not matched to a gene: 12. The CDR3: CASSFPRDRVNVEQFF. CDR3 DNA sequence: TGTGCCAGCAGCTTCCCCCGGGACAGGGTCAACGTTGAGCAGTTCTTC.

This rearrangement joins TRBV6-2 or TRBV6-3 to TRBJ1-2; possibly TRBD1 for D (5 bases). V was trimmed by 5 bases and J by 9 bases, leaving 19 bases between them. Per germline, CDR1 MNHEY and CDR2 SVGEGT. The CDR3 sequence is 14 residues long. The CDR3 DNA follows: TGTGCCAGCAGTGGGGCAGCCGCAGGTAGGAGCTACACCTTC. Its protein is CASSGAAAGRSYTF.